The 23 T cell receptor beta chains below were found in one sample sequenced in a study of blood T cell repertoires in COVID-19. Using immunoSEQ multiplex PCR, the repertoire was profiled, and TCRdb retains in-frame clones only, with some absent. The sample has roughly 400,000 clones, roughly 90% seen once; the top ten hold around 2.1%. Sequencing was done on a sample of PBMCs or T cells enriched from blood (not recorded which). The receptors here all came from a woman aged 40 to 50 with acute COVID-19.

The chain carries TRBV1 and TRBJ1-2. TRBV1 is a pseudogene locus. The CDR3 is made up of 15 amino acids. CDR3 residues: CTSRNSPSRGYGYTF. CDR3 DNA: TGCACCAGCAGAAATTCCCCTTCCCGGGGCTATGGCTACACCTTC.

V usage is TRBV29-1 and J usage is TRBJ2-1; 7 nucleotides agree with TRBD1. The CDR3 runs to 16 residues. Germline-derived CDR1 and CDR2 are SQVTM and ANQGSEA. V gave up 6 bases and J gave up 7 bases; unmatched junction bases: 18. DNA for the CDR3: TGCAGCGTGGAGCCCGGGACAGCTTTAATGGGGAATGAGCAGTTCTTC. Residues: CSVEPGTALMGNEQFF.

The chain joins TRBV18 to TRBJ1-1; 9 bases align to TRBD1. This CDR3 is 16 amino acids long. Germline V gene lookup returns CDR1 KGHSH and CDR2 LQKENI. The junction had 4 bases not matched to a gene; V was cut back by 1 base and J by 1 base. In nucleotides, the CDR3 is TGTGCCAGCTCACCACAATGGACAGGGGCGAACACTGAAGCTTTCTTT. It codes for CASSPQWTGANTEAFF.

This clone was recorded once. V is TRBV2 and J is TRBJ1-2, with 8 bases aligning to TRBD1. Germline V gene data show CDR1 as SNHLY and CDR2 as FYNNEI. Trimming took 6 bases from V and 7 from J; bases not matched to a gene: 10. The CDR3 consists of 14 residues. This chain's CDR3 is CASSVFPGQAGYTF. The DNA for the CDR3 is TGTGCCAGCAGCGTTTTCCCGGGACAGGCTGGCTACACCTTC.

The V gene is TRBV5-1, the J gene TRBJ2-7, with TRBD1 matching 9 bases. Germline V gene lookup returns CDR1 SGHRS and CDR2 YFSETQ. The V and J ends lost 5 bases and 4 bases, in that order; junction bases with no gene match: 7. This CDR3 comprises 14 residues. CDR3 residues: CASRRDRDWYEQYF. The CDR3 DNA reads as TGCGCCAGCAGGCGGGACAGGGATTGGTACGAGCAGTACTTC.

The chain employs TRBV5-5 and TRBJ1-2, with TRBD1 identical over 7 bases. The germline CDR1 and CDR2 sequences are SGHKS and YYEKEE (reference sequence). This CDR3 is 14 amino acids long. Germline trimming cut 9 bases from V and 7 bases from J; bases unmatched to any gene: 15. This CDR3 is CATEQGGGYFGYTF. CDR3 DNA: TGTGCCACAGAACAAGGGGGCGGCTATTTTGGCTACACCTTC.

The chain employs TRBV15 and TRBJ2-1; 9 positions agree with TRBD2. CDR1 and CDR2 (germline): LNHNV, YYDKDF (reference sequence). This CDR3 comprises 13 residues. V was clipped by 3 bases and J by 9 bases; unmatched bases: 3. Here the CDR3 DNA reads TGTGCCACCAGCAGGGGACTAGCCGGTGAGCAGTTCTTC. The encoded protein is CATSRGLAGEQFF.

This sequence joins TRBV29-1 and TRBJ2-7, with D tentatively TRBD2 (6 bases). This CDR3 has 14 amino acids. V gave up 1 base and J gave up 4 bases, with 14 bases separating them. The V gene's germline CDR1 is SQVTM and CDR2 ANQGSEA. Here the CDR3 reads CSVEGPGGRYEQYF. For the CDR3, the DNA is TGCAGCGTTGAAGGTCCCGGGGGTCGATACGAGCAGTACTTC.

The J gene is TRBJ2-7, the V gene TRBV4-1; 13 bases agree with TRBD2. Germline V gene lookup returns CDR1 MGHRA and CDR2 YSYEKL. J gave up 6 bases and V 5 bases, and 7 bases lay outside the gene matches. The CDR3 extends over 15 amino acids. DNA for the CDR3: TGCGCCAGCAGCTTCCGGACTAGCGGGGGCGCCGAGCAGTACTTC. This encodes CASSFRTSGGAEQYF.

Written as DNA, the CDR3 is TGTGCCAGTAGTTCGGGACAGGATGGTTACGAGCAGTACTTC. Translating gives CASSSGQDGYEQYF. The rearrangement joins TRBV19 to TRBJ2-7; 8 nucleotides agree with TRBD1. The CDR3 totals 14 residues. V was pared by 5 bases and J by 4 bases, with 7 bases of the junction left unmatched. Germline V gives CDR1 LNHDA, CDR2 SQIVND (reference sequence). Drawing the rest from reference TRBV19 and TRBJ2-7, the complete variable domain is DGGITQSPKYLFRKEGQNVTLSCEQNLNHDAMYWYRQDPGQGLRLIYYSQIVNDFQKGDIAEGYSVSREKKESFPLTVTSAQKNPTAFYLCASSSGQDGYEQYFGPGTRLTVT.

This rearrangement joins TRBV29-1 to TRBJ1-1; 11 nucleotides agree with TRBD1. The junction had 14 bases not matched to a gene; V was cut back by 7 bases and J by 7 bases. Germline loops: CDR1 SQVTM, CDR2 ANQGSEA. The CDR3 runs 15 residues. The CDR3 DNA reads TGCAGCGCCGACCATGGACAGGGGGCATTTAATGAAGCTTTCTTT. Translation: CSADHGQGAFNEAFF.

This chain links TRBV3-1 (or the pseudogene TRBV3-2) with TRBJ1-2; 9 bases fit TRBD1. The V and J ends lost 1 base and 8 bases, in that order; junction bases with no gene match: 2. The CDR3 runs to 13 residues. Per germline, CDR1 LGHDT and CDR2 YNNKEL (reference sequence). CDR3 loop: CASSQGTGVGYTF. In DNA, the CDR3 is TGTGCCAGCAGCCAAGGGACAGGGGTGGGCTACACCTTC.

V and J are TRBV19 and TRBJ1-6; unclear D gene. Trimming cost V 7 bases and J 8 bases, with 15 bases left between them. Germline V lookup: CDR1 LNHDA, CDR2 SQIVND (reference sequence). CDR3 length: 14 amino acids. The CDR3 DNA reads as TGTGCCAGTATTGGAACGCTCGGGGATTCACCCCTCCACTTT. Translating gives CASIGTLGDSPLHF.

The chain joins TRBV29-1 to TRBJ1-1; perhaps TRBD1 as D (5 bases). Deletions cut 7 bases from V and 1 base from J, with 7 bases between. Germline loops: CDR1 SQVTM, CDR2 ANQGSEA. The CDR3 extends over 11 amino acids. The CDR3 region is CSGDRNTEAFF. CDR3 coding DNA: TGCAGCGGTGACAGGAACACTGAAGCTTTCTTT.

The V and J genes are TRBV19 and TRBJ1-3, with 8 nucleotides matching TRBD1. CDR1 LNHDA and CDR2 SQIVND come from the germline V gene (reference sequence). The CDR3 has 15 residues. The trim removed 7 bases at V and 1 base at J, leaving 6 bases unmatched. This chain's CDR3 is CASTGDRGSGNTIYF. CDR3 coding DNA: TGTGCCAGTACCGGAGACAGGGGATCTGGAAACACCATATATTTT.

The chain has TRBV3-1 (or the pseudogene TRBV3-2) and TRBJ1-2; perhaps TRBD1 as D (6 bases). Trimming shortened V by 4 bases and J by 4 bases, and 13 bases separated the two germline ends. Germline-derived CDR1 and CDR2 are LGHDT and YNNKEL (reference sequence). The CDR3 consists of 14 residues. This CDR3 is CASSRPGEGYGYTF. The DNA for the CDR3 is TGTGCCAGCAGCCGCCCAGGGGAGGGCTATGGCTACACCTTC.

The chain couples TRBV5-1 to TRBJ2-5; no clear D. In germline, CDR1 is SGHRS, CDR2 YFSETQ. This CDR3 is built from 13 residues. V was cut by 0 bases and J by 1 base, with 4 bases left in between. The CDR3 spells CASSLGGQETQYF. DNA of the CDR3: TGCGCCAGCAGCTTGGGAGGCCAAGAGACCCAGTACTTC. Supplemented by reference TRBV5-1 and TRBJ2-5, the full variable domain reads KAGVTQTPRYLIKTRGQQVTLSCSPISGHRSVSWYQQTPGQGLQFLFEYFSETQRNKGNFPGRFSGRQFSNSRSEMNVSTLELGDSALYLCASSLGGQETQYFGPGTRLLVL.

The chain is built from TRBV5-6 and TRBJ1-5; 7 nucleotides match TRBD1. CDR1 is SGHDT, CDR2 YYEEEE, per germline. With 4 bases clipped from V and 5 bases from J, the junction kept 3 bases outside the gene matches. The CDR3 length is 13 residues. As DNA, the CDR3 is TGTGCCAGCAGCCTAGACAGGGATCAGCCCCAGCATTTT. Amino acid sequence: CASSLDRDQPQHF.

V gene TRBV19 combines with J gene TRBJ1-4, with no clear D. Germline V lookup: CDR1 LNHDA, CDR2 SQIVND (reference sequence). The CDR3 sequence is 14 residues long. V was shortened by 5 bases and J by 5 bases, with 12 bases between the two germline ends. CDR3 DNA: TGTGCCAGTAGTGGAACAGCTCTCAATGAAAAACTGTTTTTT. Its protein product is CASSGTALNEKLFF.

The rearrangement joins TRBV7-6 to TRBJ1-4; 8 bases agree with TRBD1. The trim removed 5 bases at V and 6 bases at J, leaving 8 bases unmatched. Germline CDR1 is SGHVS and CDR2 is FNYEAQ. The CDR3 consists of 15 residues. As DNA, the CDR3 is TGTGCCAGCAGCACTGTCAGGGGGCTTGATGAAAAACTGTTTTTT. It translates to CASSTVRGLDEKLFF.

The chain carries TRBV5-4 and TRBJ2-7; 9 nucleotides align to TRBD1. Germline assignment: CDR1 SGHNT and CDR2 YYREEE (reference sequence). The V gene end was trimmed by 3 bases and the J gene end by 2 bases; junction bases not matched to a gene: 12. The CDR3 runs to 17 residues. CDR3 residues: CASSYLNRDRDPYEQYF. The CDR3 nucleotides are TGTGCCAGCAGCTATTTAAACCGGGACAGGGACCCCTACGAGCAGTACTTC.

The chain carries TRBV7-9 and TRBJ1-5; TRBD1 agrees at 9 bases. CDR3 size: 15 residues. Germline CDR1 reads SEHNR; CDR2 reads FQNEAQ (reference sequence). V trimming: 5 bases; J trimming: 6 bases; junction bases outside the gene matches: 8. The CDR3 nucleotides are TGTGCCAGCAGCGGGGACAGGGAAAAGGGTCAGCCCCAGCATTTT. Translated, it gives CASSGDREKGQPQHF.

The chain has TRBV30 and TRBJ2-5; 14 bases map to TRBD2. Per the germline V gene, CDR1 is GTSNPN and CDR2 is SVGIG (reference sequence). The CDR3 length is 12 residues. The J segment lost 9 bases and the V segment lost 8 bases, leaving 5 bases of the junction unmatched. CDR3 sequence (DNA): TGTGCCGGGACTAGCGGGGGCCCTTCCCAGTACTTC. Its translation is CAGTSGGPSQYF.